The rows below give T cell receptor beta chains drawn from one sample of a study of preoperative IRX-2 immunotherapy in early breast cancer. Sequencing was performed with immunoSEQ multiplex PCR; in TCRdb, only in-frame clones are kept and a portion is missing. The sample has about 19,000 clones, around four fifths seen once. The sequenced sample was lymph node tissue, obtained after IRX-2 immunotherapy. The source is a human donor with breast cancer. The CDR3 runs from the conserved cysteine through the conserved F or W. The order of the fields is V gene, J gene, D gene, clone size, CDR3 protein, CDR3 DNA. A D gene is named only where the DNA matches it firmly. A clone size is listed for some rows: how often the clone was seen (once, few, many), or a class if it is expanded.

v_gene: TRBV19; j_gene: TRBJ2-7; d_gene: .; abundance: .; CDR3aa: CASSMGGDYEQYF; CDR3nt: TGTGCCAGTAGTATGGGCGGAGACTACGAGCAGTACTTC
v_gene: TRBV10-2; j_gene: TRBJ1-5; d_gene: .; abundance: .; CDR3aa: CASSAGTRNQPQHF; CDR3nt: TGCGCCAGCAGTGCAGGGACTCGCAATCAGCCCCAGCATTTT
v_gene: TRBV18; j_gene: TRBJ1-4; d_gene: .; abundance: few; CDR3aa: CASSRDKGNEKLFF; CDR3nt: TGTGCCAGCTCAAGGGACAAGGGTAATGAAAAACTGTTTTTT
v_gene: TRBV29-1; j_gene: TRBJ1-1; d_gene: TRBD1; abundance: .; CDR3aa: CSVTGDRGDTEAFF; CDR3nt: TGCAGCGTTACCGGAGACAGGGGGGACACTGAAGCTTTCTTT
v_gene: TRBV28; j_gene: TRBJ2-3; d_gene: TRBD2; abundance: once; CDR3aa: CASLLAGALGTDTQYF; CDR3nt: TGTGCCAGCCTACTAGCGGGAGCTTTGGGCACAGATACGCAGTATTTT
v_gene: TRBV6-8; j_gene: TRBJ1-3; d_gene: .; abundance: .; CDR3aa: CASSYSRGVDTIYF; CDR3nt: TGTGCCAGCAGTTACTCTCGGGGGGTAGACACCATATATTTT
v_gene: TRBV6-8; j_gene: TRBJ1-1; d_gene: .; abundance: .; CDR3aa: CASSYQIQGTEAFF; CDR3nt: TGTGCCAGCAGTTACCAAATCCAGGGTACTGAAGCTTTCTTT
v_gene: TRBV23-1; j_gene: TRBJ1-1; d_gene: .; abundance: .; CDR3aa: CASKGGLIDEAFF; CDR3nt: TGCGCCAGCAAGGGAGGGCTGATAGATGAAGCTTTCTTT
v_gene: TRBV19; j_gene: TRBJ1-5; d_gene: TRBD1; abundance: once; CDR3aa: CASSRRQGSSNQPQHF; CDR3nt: TGTGCCAGTAGTAGGCGACAGGGTTCGAGCAATCAGCCCCAGCATTTT
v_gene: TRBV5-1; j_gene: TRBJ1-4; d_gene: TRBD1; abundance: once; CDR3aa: CASSSGQGEEKLFF; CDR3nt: TGCGCCAGCAGCTCTGGACAGGGAGAGGAAAAACTGTTTTTT
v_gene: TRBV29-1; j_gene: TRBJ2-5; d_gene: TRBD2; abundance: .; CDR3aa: CSAQPSGAQETQYF; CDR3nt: TGCAGCGCCCAGCCTAGCGGGGCCCAAGAGACCCAGTACTTC
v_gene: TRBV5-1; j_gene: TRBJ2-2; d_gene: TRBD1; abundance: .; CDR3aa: CASSLAPGGLGNTGELFF; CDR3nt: TGCGCCAGCAGCTTGGCGCCAGGGGGCTTAGGGAACACCGGGGAGCTGTTTTTT
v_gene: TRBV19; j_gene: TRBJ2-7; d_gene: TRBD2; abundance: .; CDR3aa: CASSSRTSRQYF; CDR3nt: TGTGCCAGTAGTTCTCGGACTAGTCGGCAGTACTTC
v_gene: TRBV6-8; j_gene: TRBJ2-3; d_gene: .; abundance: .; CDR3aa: CASTKTGSTDTQYF; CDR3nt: TGTGCCAGCACCAAGACTGGAAGCACAGATACGCAGTATTTT
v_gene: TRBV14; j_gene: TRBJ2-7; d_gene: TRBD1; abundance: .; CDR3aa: CASSQTGGKQYF; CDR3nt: TGTGCCAGCAGCCAGACAGGGGGGAAGCAGTACTTC
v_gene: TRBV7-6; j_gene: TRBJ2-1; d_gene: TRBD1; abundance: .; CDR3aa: CASSLESGGDREQFF; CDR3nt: TGTGCCAGCAGCTTAGAGTCAGGGGGAGATCGTGAGCAGTTCTTC
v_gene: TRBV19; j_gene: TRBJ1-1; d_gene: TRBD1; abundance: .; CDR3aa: CASSTWDRKNTEAFF; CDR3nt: TGTGCCAGTAGTACTTGGGACAGAAAGAACACTGAAGCTTTCTTT